Below are 27 T cell receptor beta chains sequenced from a single sample in a study of cytomegalovirus exposure and HLA in healthy donors. Method: immunoSEQ multiplex PCR; TCRdb's copy keeps in-frame clones and lacks some. The data show about 350,000 clones, around 90% seen once. What was sequenced was PBMCs. The receptors here all came from a woman aged 25 to 39 in good health and CMV-seropositive.

This sequence joins TRBV6-1 and TRBJ2-5, with D possibly matching TRBD1 (5 bases). CDR1 is MNHNS and CDR2 is SASEGT in the germline V gene. V lost 6 bases and J 5 bases, leaving 10 bases between the germline ends. This CDR3 has 12 residues. In DNA form, the CDR3 reads TGTGCCAGCAGGTTAAAGGGGGAGACCCAGTACTTC. This translates into CASRLKGETQYF.

The V call is TRBV6-5, the J call TRBJ2-7; 8 bases agree with TRBD1. The CDR3 contains 13 residues. Germline assignment: CDR1 MNHEY and CDR2 SVGAGI. The V and J ends lost 2 bases and 5 bases, in that order; junction bases with no gene match: 2. This CDR3 is CASSYAGGNEQYF. The CDR3 DNA reads TGTGCCAGCAGTTACGCAGGGGGCAACGAGCAGTACTTC.

This clone was picked up a small number of times. The chain has TRBV28 and TRBJ2-5, with 13 bases matching TRBD2. CDR3 length: 16 residues. Germline trimming cut 6 bases from V and 2 bases from J; bases unmatched to any gene: 6. Germline V gene data show CDR1 as MDHEN and CDR2 as SYDVKM. CDR3 sequence reads: CASRLGTSGTQETQYF. The CDR3, as DNA: TGTGCCAGCAGACTAGGGACTAGCGGGACACAAGAGACCCAGTACTTC.

This clone was seen only a few times. The chain links TRBV4-3 to TRBJ2-5; D possibly corresponds to TRBD2 (6 bases). V lost 0 bases, J lost 5 bases, and 13 bases lay in between. The germline CDR1 and CDR2 sequences are LGHNA and YSLEER. This CDR3 has 15 amino acids. For the CDR3, the DNA is TGCGCCAGCAGCCAAGATAGGGGAGGTTGGGAGACCCAGTACTTC. Encoded protein: CASSQDRGGWETQYF.

This chain links TRBV14 with TRBJ2-7; weak D call: TRBD1 (5 bases). Trimming cost V 4 bases and J 7 bases, with 20 bases left between them. The CDR3 loop spans 15 amino acids. Germline-derived CDR1 and CDR2 are SGHDN and FVKESK. The CDR3 here is CASSPAHRSFEEQYF. CDR3 coding DNA: TGTGCCAGCAGCCCGGCGCACAGGAGTTTTGAAGAGCAGTACTTC.

The chain carries TRBV11-2 and TRBJ2-1, with D perhaps being TRBD1 or TRBD2 (5 bases each). The CDR3 length is 13 residues. Germline CDR1 is SGHAT and CDR2 is FQNNGV. Trimming took off 0 bases at V and 12 bases at J, with 12 bases between the two ends. CDR3 DNA: TGTGCCAGCAGCTTAGAGTTAACGGGGCTGCAGTTCTTC. Translated: CASSLELTGLQFF.

The rearrangement uses TRBV2 and TRBJ2-3; tentatively, D is TRBD1 (5 bases). The CDR3 has 12 amino acids. CDR1 is SNHLY and CDR2 is FYNNEI in the germline V gene. The CDR3: CGGSGATDTQYF. The DNA for the CDR3 is TGTGGGGGCAGTGGGGCGACAGATACGCAGTATTTT. Together with reference TRBV2 and TRBJ2-3, the CDR3 gives the full variable domain: EPEVTQTPSHQVTQMGQEVILRCVPISNHLYFYWYRQILGQKVEFLVSFYNNEISEKSEIFDDQFSVERPDGSNFTLKIRSTKLEDSAMYFCGGSGATDTQYFGPGTRLTVL.

V is TRBV5-6 and J is TRBJ2-7; TRBD1 matches at 8 bases. From germline, CDR1 is SGHDT and CDR2 YYEEEE. Trimming at V came to 2 bases and at J to 2 bases, leaving 9 bases not matched to a gene. This CDR3 region has 16 residues. CDR3 DNA: TGTGCCAGCAGCTTACCCGGACAGGGCCGCACCTACGAGCAGTACTTC. Encoded protein: CASSLPGQGRTYEQYF.

The V call is TRBV6-1, the J call TRBJ2-2, with 9 positions matching TRBD1. Trimming cost V 2 bases and J 2 bases; bases outside gene matches: 3. CDR3 length equals 16 residues. Per germline, CDR1 MNHNS and CDR2 SASEGT. DNA of the CDR3: TGTGCCAGCAGTGAATTGGGACAGGGCAACACCGGGGAGCTGTTTTTT. Translating gives CASSELGQGNTGELFF.

The rearrangement uses TRBV15 and TRBJ2-5; 9 bases map to TRBD2. The CDR3 length is 15 residues. Looked up from germline, CDR1 is LNHNV and CDR2 is YYDKDF (reference sequence). J gave up 2 bases and V 11 bases, and 12 bases lay outside the gene matches. CDR3 amino acids: CAVLFGGRDQETQYF. In DNA, the CDR3 is TGTGCCGTCCTGTTCGGCGGGAGGGATCAAGAGACCCAGTACTTC.

This rearrangement joins TRBV4-3 to TRBJ2-7; D may be TRBD1 (5 bases). The germline CDR1 and CDR2 sequences are LGHNA and YSLEER. The CDR3 is made up of 16 amino acids. The V end was cut by 0 bases, the J end by 4 bases, with 16 bases between. CDR3 amino acids: CASSQERDSGSYEQYF. The CDR3, as DNA: TGCGCCAGCAGCCAAGAGAGAGACAGTGGGTCTTACGAGCAGTACTTC.

The chain employs TRBV15 and TRBJ1-1; D is undetermined. The CDR3 has 15 amino acids. The V end was cut by 2 bases, the J end by 0 bases, with 10 bases between. Germline V CDR1 and CDR2: LNHNV, YYDKDF (reference sequence). The CDR3 nucleotides read TGTGCCACCAGCAGAAGCAGGATCATGAACACTGAAGCTTTCTTT. As protein: CATSRSRIMNTEAFF.

CDR3 sequence reads: CASSRDNYGYTF. The CDR3 DNA is TGTGCCTCCTCCAGGGACAACTATGGCTACACCTTC. This chain links TRBV10-3 with TRBJ1-2, with D possibly TRBD1 on 5 matching bases. Per germline, CDR1 ENHRY and CDR2 SYGVKD. This CDR3 contains 12 residues. The V end was cut by 11 bases, the J end by 2 bases, with 12 bases between.

The chain carries TRBV29-1 and TRBJ2-5; 7 nucleotides match TRBD2. The V gene's germline CDR1 is SQVTM and CDR2 ANQGSEA. The CDR3 contains 14 residues. Trimming removed 7 bases from V and 5 bases from J; junction bases left unmatched: 13. The CDR3 reads CSADRGLVTETQYF. The CDR3 nucleotides read TGCAGCGCGGACCGAGGACTAGTCACGGAGACCCAGTACTTC. Combining the CDR3 with reference TRBV29-1 and TRBJ2-5 gives the whole variable domain SAVISQKPSRDICQRGTSLTIQCQVDSQVTMMFWYRQQPGQSLTLIATANQGSEATYESGFVIDKFPISRPNLTFSTLTVSNMSPEDSSIYLCSADRGLVTETQYFGPGTRLLVL.

This rearrangement joins TRBV5-8 to TRBJ2-7, with 8 bases aligning to TRBD1. The CDR3 is 16 amino acids. V dropped 0 bases and J dropped 2; count of bases not matched to a gene: 7. Germline values: CDR1 SGHTS, CDR2 YDEGEE. CDR3 nucleotide sequence: TGTGCCAGCAGCTTGGGATTCGGGACAGGACCCTACGAGCAGTACTTC. Translated, it gives CASSLGFGTGPYEQYF.

The chain links TRBV18 to TRBJ2-2; 8 bases align to TRBD2. The CDR3 covers 16 residues. V shed 2 bases and J 7 bases; nucleotides not matched to a gene: 9. The germline V gene encodes CDR1 KGHSH and CDR2 LQKENI. This CDR3 reads CASSPISNAGGGELFF. The CDR3 DNA follows: TGTGCCAGCTCACCAATATCAAATGCGGGAGGCGGGGAGCTGTTTTTT.

The chain combines TRBV18 with TRBJ2-2; 9 bases are shared with TRBD1. Germline V gene sequence: CDR1 KGHSH, CDR2 LQKENI. V gave up 0 bases and J gave up 5 bases; unmatched junction bases: 1. CDR3 length equals 15 residues. This CDR3 reads CASSPPTGGTGELFF. The CDR3 region has the DNA TGTGCCAGCTCACCACCGACAGGGGGTACCGGGGAGCTGTTTTTT.

The genes are TRBV4-1 and TRBJ2-3, with D uncertain. Germline values: CDR1 MGHRA, CDR2 YSYEKL. V was shortened by 0 bases and J by 2 bases, with 3 bases between the two germline ends. This CDR3 region has 13 residues. Here the CDR3 reads CASSQEPTDTQYF. The CDR3 bases are TGCGCCAGCAGCCAAGAACCCACAGATACGCAGTATTTT.

The CDR3 protein is CASSVERGLPIQETQYF. CDR3 sequence (DNA): TGTGCCAGCAGTGTAGAGCGGGGTCTACCAATCCAAGAGACCCAGTACTTC. The rearrangement uses TRBV6-1 and TRBJ2-5; 7 positions agree with TRBD2. Trimming removed 4 bases from V and 1 base from J; junction bases left unmatched: 12. The CDR3 consists of 17 residues. CDR1 and CDR2 (germline): MNHNS, SASEGT.

The chain joins TRBV28 to TRBJ1-1; 8 positions match TRBD1. This CDR3 region has 14 residues. From germline, CDR1 is MDHEN and CDR2 SYDVKM. With V trimmed by 5 bases and J by 5 bases, 7 bases remained unmatched. CDR3 in DNA: TGTGCCAGCAGTCCCGGACAGGGCTGGACTGAAGCTTTCTTT. Translating it yields CASSPGQGWTEAFF.

J is TRBJ2-7 and V is TRBV19; no definite D call. The CDR3 is made up of 14 amino acids. Germline V CDR1 and CDR2: LNHDA, SQIVND (reference sequence). The germline V and J ends were trimmed by 1 base and 3 bases, with 10 bases remaining between them. The CDR3, as DNA: TGTGCCAGTAGTATAGGAGATCCAAGCTACGAGCAGTACTTC. This encodes CASSIGDPSYEQYF.

The chain combines TRBV30 with TRBJ1-5; the match to TRBD1 covers 7 bases. Trimming cost V 0 bases and J 2 bases; bases outside gene matches: 4. This CDR3 spans 15 amino acids. Germline CDR1 GTSNPN, CDR2 SVGIG (reference sequence). CDR3 DNA sequence: TGTGCCTGGAGTGTAGGACAGGATCGCAATCAGCCCCAGCATTTT. It yields the protein CAWSVGQDRNQPQHF.

The rearrangement uses TRBV28 and TRBJ2-1; TRBD2 aligns across 10 bases. Per germline, CDR1 MDHEN and CDR2 SYDVKM. This CDR3 comprises 15 residues. V lost 5 bases, J lost 8 bases, and 9 bases stayed unmatched. The CDR3 is CASSRRAGGVDEQFF. The CDR3 DNA reads TGTGCCAGCAGTCGTCGAGCGGGAGGGGTCGATGAGCAGTTCTTC.

This chain links TRBV4-1 with TRBJ1-1; D call uncertain. V was trimmed by 0 bases and J by 1 base, leaving 9 bases between them. CDR3 size: 15 residues. The V gene's germline CDR1 is MGHRA and CDR2 YSYEKL. Here the CDR3 DNA reads TGCGCCAGCAGCCAAGAAGGGCGGGCGAACACTGAAGCTTTCTTT. Its translation is CASSQEGRANTEAFF.

The V and J genes are TRBV6-5 and TRBJ2-3, with TRBD1 matching over 7 bases. The ends lost 5 bases at V and 3 bases at J; junction bases unmatched: 5. CDR1 is MNHEY and CDR2 is SVGAGI in the germline V gene. This CDR3 region has 14 residues. CDR3 loop: CASSLGTATDTQYF. For the CDR3, the DNA is TGTGCCAGCAGTCTTGGGACAGCTACAGATACGCAGTATTTT.

In DNA, the CDR3 is TGTGCCAGCAGGGAGCAGTACTTC. Translation gives CASREQYF. V is TRBV2 and J is TRBJ2-7; D ambiguous. V shed 6 bases and J shed 7 bases, with 1 base lying between them. Germline CDR1 is SNHLY and CDR2 is FYNNEI. CDR3 length: 8 amino acids.

V and J are TRBV7-3 and TRBJ2-2; TRBD1 matches 7 bases. The trim removed 4 bases at V and 0 bases at J, leaving 5 bases unmatched. CDR1 and CDR2 (germline): SGHTA, FQGTGA. CDR3 length: 16 amino acids. This chain's CDR3 is CASSSRGTTNTGELFF. As DNA, the CDR3 is TGTGCCAGCAGCTCCAGGGGGACCACGAACACCGGGGAGCTGTTTTTT.